The next 5 T cell receptor beta chains were all read from a single sample in a study of blood T cell repertoires in COVID-19. Libraries were prepared by immunoSEQ multiplex PCR; TCRdb keeps only in-frame clonotypes and omits some of them. Of roughly 300,000 clones in the sample, about nine tenths were seen once. The sample taken for sequencing was peripheral blood. The receptor source for this set is a woman between 25 and 40 years old with COVID-19, enrolled during active disease.

The chain combines TRBV5-6 with TRBJ1-3; 9 bases are shared with TRBD1. From germline, CDR1 is SGHDT and CDR2 YYEEEE. Trimming took 1 base from V and 6 from J; bases not matched to a gene: 2. CDR3 size: 14 residues. The CDR3 DNA reads TGTGCCAGCAGCTTGAACAGGGGGCAAAACACCATATATTTT. Protein product: CASSLNRGQNTIYF.

V usage is TRBV7-9 and J usage is TRBJ2-2, with TRBD1 as a possible D gene (5 bases). This CDR3 contains 16 residues. Germline V lookup: CDR1 SEHNR, CDR2 FQNEAQ (reference sequence). Trimming pared 4 bases from V and 0 bases from J, leaving 12 bases between. DNA of the CDR3: TGTGCCAGCAGCTCATACGACAGTCCGAACACCGGGGAGCTGTTTTTT. Translated, it gives CASSSYDSPNTGELFF.

This chain uses TRBV4-1 with TRBJ1-3, with TRBD1 as a possible D gene (5 bases). This CDR3 is built from 14 residues. Trimming shortened V by 3 bases and J by 7 bases, and 13 bases separated the two germline ends. Per germline, CDR1 MGHRA and CDR2 YSYEKL. The CDR3 nucleotides read TGCGCCAGCAGCCAGACCCTAGGGGTCAACACCATATATTTT. It codes for CASSQTLGVNTIYF.

V and J are TRBV2 and TRBJ2-7; tentatively, D is TRBD2 (5 bases). The CDR3 spans 14 residues. Germline V gives CDR1 SNHLY, CDR2 FYNNEI. The germline V and J ends were trimmed by 10 bases and 0 bases, with 16 bases remaining between them. The CDR3, as DNA: TGTGCCACCCCCGGGCGGGCCCGCTCCTACGAGCAGTACTTC. It codes for CATPGRARSYEQYF.

V is TRBV4-1 and J is TRBJ1-2; D call uncertain. Between the trimmed V and J ends, which lost 0 bases and 0 bases, there was a span of 8 bases. CDR3 length: 15 amino acids. CDR1 and CDR2 from the germline V gene are MGHRA and YSYEKL. CDR3 sequence (DNA): TGCGCCAGCAGCCAAGAGAGGAGCCCTAACTATGGCTACACCTTC. Its protein is CASSQERSPNYGYTF.